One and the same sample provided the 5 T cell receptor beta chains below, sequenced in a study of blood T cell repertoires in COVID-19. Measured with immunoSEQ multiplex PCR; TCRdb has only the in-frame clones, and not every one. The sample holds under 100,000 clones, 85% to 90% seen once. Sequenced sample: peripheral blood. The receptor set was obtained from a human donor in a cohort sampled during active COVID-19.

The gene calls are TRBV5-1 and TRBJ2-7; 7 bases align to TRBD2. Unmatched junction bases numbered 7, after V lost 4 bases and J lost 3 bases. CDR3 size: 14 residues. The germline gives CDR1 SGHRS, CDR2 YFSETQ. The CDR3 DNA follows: TGCGCCAGCAGCCCTCTGACGGGGGGCTACGAGCAGTACTTC. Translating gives CASSPLTGGYEQYF.

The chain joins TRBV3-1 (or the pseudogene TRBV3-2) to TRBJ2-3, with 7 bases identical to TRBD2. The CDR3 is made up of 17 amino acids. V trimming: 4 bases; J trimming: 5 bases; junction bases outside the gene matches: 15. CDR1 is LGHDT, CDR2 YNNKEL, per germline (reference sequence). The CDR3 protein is CASSPLGGSSGRDTQYF. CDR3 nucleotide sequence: TGTGCCAGCAGCCCGCTCGGCGGGAGTAGTGGGAGAGATACGCAGTATTTT.

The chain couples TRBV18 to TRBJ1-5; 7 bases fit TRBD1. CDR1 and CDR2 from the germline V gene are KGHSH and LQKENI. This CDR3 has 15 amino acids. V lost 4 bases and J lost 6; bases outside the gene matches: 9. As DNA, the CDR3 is TGTGCCAGCTCACTTGGGACAGTTGGTAGTCAGCCCCAGCATTTT. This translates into CASSLGTVGSQPQHF.

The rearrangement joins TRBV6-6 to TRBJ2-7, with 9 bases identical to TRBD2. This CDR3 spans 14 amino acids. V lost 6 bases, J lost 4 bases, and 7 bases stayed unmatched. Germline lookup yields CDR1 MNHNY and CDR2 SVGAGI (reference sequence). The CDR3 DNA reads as TGTGCCAGCAGGGAAGGCGGGAGGGCGTACGAGCAGTACTTC. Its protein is CASREGGRAYEQYF.

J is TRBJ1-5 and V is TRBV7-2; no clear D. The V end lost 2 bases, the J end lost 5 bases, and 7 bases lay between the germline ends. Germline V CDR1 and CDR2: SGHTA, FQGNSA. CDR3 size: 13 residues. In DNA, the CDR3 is TGTGCCAGCAGCTTACCCTCGTATCAGCCCCAGCATTTT. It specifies CASSLPSYQPQHF.